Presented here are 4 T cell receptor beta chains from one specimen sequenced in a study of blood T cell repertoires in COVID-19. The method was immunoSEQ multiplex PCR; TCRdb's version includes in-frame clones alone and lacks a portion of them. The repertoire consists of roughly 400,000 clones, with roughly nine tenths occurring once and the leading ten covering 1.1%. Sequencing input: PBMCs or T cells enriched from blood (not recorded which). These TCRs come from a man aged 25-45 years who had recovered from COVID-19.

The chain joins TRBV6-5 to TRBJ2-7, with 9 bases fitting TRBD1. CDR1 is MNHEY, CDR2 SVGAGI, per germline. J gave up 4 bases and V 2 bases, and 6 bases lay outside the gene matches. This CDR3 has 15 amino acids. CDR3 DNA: TGTGCCAGCAGTTACGACGGACAGGGGTTTTACGAGCAGTACTTC. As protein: CASSYDGQGFYEQYF.

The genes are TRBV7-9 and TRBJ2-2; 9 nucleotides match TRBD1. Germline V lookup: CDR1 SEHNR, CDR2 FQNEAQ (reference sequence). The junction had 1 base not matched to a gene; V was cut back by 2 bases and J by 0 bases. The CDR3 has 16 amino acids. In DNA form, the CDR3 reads TGTGCCAGCAGCTTACGGACAGGGGCGAACACCGGGGAGCTGTTTTTT. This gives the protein CASSLRTGANTGELFF.

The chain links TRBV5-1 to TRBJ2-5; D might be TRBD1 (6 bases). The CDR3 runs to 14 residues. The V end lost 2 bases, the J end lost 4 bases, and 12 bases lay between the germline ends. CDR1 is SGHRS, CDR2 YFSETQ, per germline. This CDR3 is CASSLVQGRETQYF. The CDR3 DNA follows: TGCGCCAGCAGCTTAGTTCAGGGGCGAGAGACCCAGTACTTC.

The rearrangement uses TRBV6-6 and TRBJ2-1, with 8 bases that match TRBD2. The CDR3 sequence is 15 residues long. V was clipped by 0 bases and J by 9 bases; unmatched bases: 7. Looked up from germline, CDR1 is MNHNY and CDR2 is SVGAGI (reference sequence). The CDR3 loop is CASSYSTGGQREQFF. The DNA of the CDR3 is TGTGCCAGCAGTTACTCGACGGGGGGGCAGCGTGAGCAGTTCTTC.